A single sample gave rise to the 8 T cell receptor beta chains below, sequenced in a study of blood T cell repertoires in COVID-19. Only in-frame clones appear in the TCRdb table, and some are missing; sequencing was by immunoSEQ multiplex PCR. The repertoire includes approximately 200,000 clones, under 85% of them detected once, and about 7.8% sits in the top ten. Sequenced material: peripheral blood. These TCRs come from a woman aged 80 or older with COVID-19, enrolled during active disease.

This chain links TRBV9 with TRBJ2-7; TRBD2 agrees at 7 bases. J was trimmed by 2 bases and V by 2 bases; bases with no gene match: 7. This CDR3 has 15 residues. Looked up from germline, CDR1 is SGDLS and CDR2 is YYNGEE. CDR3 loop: CASSVGTAGAYEQYF. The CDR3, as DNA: TGTGCCAGCAGCGTGGGGACGGCGGGGGCCTACGAGCAGTACTTC.

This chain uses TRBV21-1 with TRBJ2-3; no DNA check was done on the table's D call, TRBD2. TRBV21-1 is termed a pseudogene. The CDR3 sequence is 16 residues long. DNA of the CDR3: TGTGCCAGCAACCCCGGGACTAGCGGACCTGCCGATACGCAGTATTTT. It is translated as CASNPGTSGPADTQYF.

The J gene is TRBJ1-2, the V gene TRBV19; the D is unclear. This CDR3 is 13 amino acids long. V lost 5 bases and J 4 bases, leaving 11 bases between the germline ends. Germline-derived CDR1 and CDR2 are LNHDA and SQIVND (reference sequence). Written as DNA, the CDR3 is TGTGCCAGTAGTCCAGTTGAGCGCTATGGCTACACCTTC. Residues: CASSPVERYGYTF.

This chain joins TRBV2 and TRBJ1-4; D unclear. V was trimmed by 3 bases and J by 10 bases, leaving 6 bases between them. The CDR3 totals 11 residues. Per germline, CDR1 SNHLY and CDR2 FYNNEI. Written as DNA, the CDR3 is TGTGCCAGCAGTGACTTGGCAAAACTGTTTTTT. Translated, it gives CASSDLAKLFF.

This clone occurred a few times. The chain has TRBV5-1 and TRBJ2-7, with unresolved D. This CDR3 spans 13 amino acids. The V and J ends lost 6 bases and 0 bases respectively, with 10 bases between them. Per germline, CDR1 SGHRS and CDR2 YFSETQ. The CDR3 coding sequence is TGCGCCAGCAATGAAGGCGGCTCCTACGAGCAGTACTTC. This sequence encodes CASNEGGSYEQYF.

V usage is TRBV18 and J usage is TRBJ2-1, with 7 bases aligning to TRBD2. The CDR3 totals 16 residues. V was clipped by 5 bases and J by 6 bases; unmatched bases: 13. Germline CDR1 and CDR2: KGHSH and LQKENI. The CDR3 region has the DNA TGTGCCAGCTCATCCAGGAGGAGGAGCGGGGTCAATGAGCAGTTCTTC. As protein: CASSSRRRSGVNEQFF.

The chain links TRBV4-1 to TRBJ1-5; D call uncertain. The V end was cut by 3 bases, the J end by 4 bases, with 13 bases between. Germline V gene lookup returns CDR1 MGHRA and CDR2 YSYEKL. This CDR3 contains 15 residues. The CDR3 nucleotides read TGCGCCAGCAGCCATGCGGTCCCCCAAAATCAGCCCCAGCATTTT. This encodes CASSHAVPQNQPQHF.

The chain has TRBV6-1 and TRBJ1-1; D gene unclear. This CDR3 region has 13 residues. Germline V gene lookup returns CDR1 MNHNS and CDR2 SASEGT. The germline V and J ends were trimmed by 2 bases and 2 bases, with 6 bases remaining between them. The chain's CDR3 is CASSEHTNTEAFF. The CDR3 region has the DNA TGTGCCAGCAGTGAACACACAAACACTGAAGCTTTCTTT.